This T cell receptor (beta chain) was found in a study of CD8 T cells in Susac syndrome. After extraction with the RNeasy kit, about 0.5 to 1 ug of the RNA was reverse transcribed using random hexamers. TCR beta CDR3 was amplified by immunoSEQ multiplex PCR. This amplification extended across 54 Vbeta and 13 Jbeta segments. TCRdb ran MiXCR on the immunoSEQ multiplex PCR reads and lists one entry per CDR3 protein. The table records some 300,000 distinct CDR3 sequences, approximately 89% of them present only once. As concerns this clonotype: Its antigen remains unknown.

Sequencing of TCR beta was performed on blood CD8+ T cells and on blood CD4+ T cells. FACS enriched CD8+ TEMRA cells, while bulk CD8+ and CD4+ were negatively isolated. Study results and limitations: Individuals included in the TCR sequencing and HLA analysis were acknowledged by the study to be relatively few in number.

Sequenced: CD8+ T cells from PBMCs. This receptor was identified in a human donor with multiple sclerosis.

The CDR3 DNA is TGCGCCAGCAGCCAAGATTTCGGGGAAGTTGAGCAGTTCTTC. This codes for CASSQDFGEVEQFF. The chain employs TRBV4-3 and TRBJ2-1; possible D gene TRBD2, 5 bases. Germline V CDR1 and CDR2: LGHNA, YSLEER. Between the trimmed V and J ends, which lost 0 bases and 9 bases, there was a span of 12 bases. The CDR3 spans 14 residues.